This T cell receptor beta chain derives from a study of Ad26.COV2.S vaccination and SARS-CoV-2 variants. Study-wide background: Ad26.COV2.S shots went into the muscle once or twice, 56 days apart.

The CDR3 extends over 14 amino acids. Trimming took 6 bases from V and 1 from J, leaving 10 bases between them. CDR1 and CDR2 (germline): LNHDA, SQIVND (reference sequence). Method: immunoSEQ multiplex PCR; TCRdb's copy keeps in-frame clones and lacks some. Of a few hundred thousand clones listed, 88% were seen once; the top ten hold approximately 4%. Treatment denoted: roughly 18 received Ad26.COV2.S at low or high dose, single or two shots; 5 received placebo; per-sample allocation not given. The study sampled participants on day 63 after the first vaccine or placebo injection. The sample here was peripheral blood, taken in a trial of Ad26.COV2.S vaccine versus placebo. This TCR was sampled from a person between 18 and 60 years old who received the Ad26.COV2.S COVID-19 vaccine or a placebo. This chain joins TRBV19 and TRBJ1-3; D not certain. The CDR3 DNA reads as TGTGCCAGTAGGATAATCACATCTGGAAACACCATATATTTT. Translating gives CASRIITSGNTIYF.